These T cell receptor beta chains were read from a single sample in a study of a mutant IDH1 vaccine in newly diagnosed glioma. Using immunoSEQ multiplex PCR, the repertoire was profiled, and TCRdb retains in-frame clones only, with some absent. The repertoire holds around 32,000 clones, with roughly 80% as singletons. These receptors' antigens are unknown. This specimen consisted of PBMCs, obtained from a glioma patient whose treatment included an IDH1 peptide vaccine. These receptor sequences come from a woman aged 18 to 35 with glioma. The CDR3 runs from the conserved cysteine through the conserved F or W. D genes are given only for firm matches. Clone size is stated in some rows and not others, as once, few, many or a class when expanded.

j_call: TRBJ1-2
v_call: TRBV2
clone_size: .
d_call: .
cdr3_nt: TGTGCCAGCAGCATGAGAGGGGAAGACTATGGCTACACCTTC
cdr3_aa: CASSMRGEDYGYTF

j_call: TRBJ2-3
v_call: TRBV7-9
clone_size: .
d_call: TRBD2
cdr3_nt: TGTGCCAGCAGCCCTAGCGGGGGGGCCACAGATACGCAGTATTTT
cdr3_aa: CASSPSGGATDTQYF

j_call: TRBJ2-1
v_call: TRBV5-1
clone_size: .
d_call: TRBD2
cdr3_nt: TGCGCCAGCAGCTTCACCGGACTAGCGAGCGATGAGCAGTTCTTC
cdr3_aa: CASSFTGLASDEQFF

j_call: TRBJ1-1
v_call: TRBV5-1
clone_size: .
d_call: .
cdr3_nt: TGCGCCAGCAGCTTAGGGCAGGCGAACACTGAAGCTTTCTTT
cdr3_aa: CASSLGQANTEAFF

j_call: TRBJ2-5
v_call: TRBV4-1
clone_size: .
d_call: TRBD1
cdr3_nt: TGCGCCAGCAGCACTCGGACAGGGTTGGAGACCCAGTACTTC
cdr3_aa: CASSTRTGLETQYF

j_call: TRBJ2-5
v_call: TRBV2
clone_size: .
d_call: .
cdr3_nt: TGTGCCAGCAGCAACCTGCGTGCCCAAGAGACCCAGTACTTC
cdr3_aa: CASSNLRAQETQYF

j_call: TRBJ2-5
v_call: TRBV6-1
clone_size: .
d_call: .
cdr3_nt: TGTGCCAGCAGTGAAGATCTCGTGCGGACCCAGTACTTC
cdr3_aa: CASSEDLVRTQYF

j_call: TRBJ2-5
v_call: TRBV9
clone_size: once
d_call: TRBD1
cdr3_nt: TGTGCCAGCAGCGTAGGACAGGGTAGGGCCCAAGAGACCCAGTACTTC
cdr3_aa: CASSVGQGRAQETQYF

j_call: TRBJ2-1
v_call: TRBV4-3
clone_size: .
d_call: .
cdr3_nt: TGCGCCAGCAGCCAAGATCTGGCAGGCCGGAGCTCCTACAATGAGCAGTTCTTC
cdr3_aa: CASSQDLAGRSSYNEQFF

j_call: TRBJ1-4
v_call: TRBV7-2
clone_size: .
d_call: TRBD1
cdr3_nt: TGTGCCAGCAGTCGACAGGGTCAGCAGGGTGAAAAACTGTTTTTT
cdr3_aa: CASSRQGQQGEKLFF

j_call: TRBJ2-7
v_call: TRBV7-9
clone_size: .
d_call: .
cdr3_nt: TGTGCCAGCAGCCGCGACGGGTCCTACGAGCAGTACTTC
cdr3_aa: CASSRDGSYEQYF

j_call: TRBJ2-7
v_call: TRBV7-9
clone_size: .
d_call: .
cdr3_nt: TGTGCCAGCAGCCATCAGAGCGGCTACGAGCAGTACTTC
cdr3_aa: CASSHQSGYEQYF

j_call: TRBJ1-6
v_call: TRBV6-6
clone_size: few
d_call: .
cdr3_nt: TGTGCCAGCAGTCCATGGGAGGGTAATTCACCCCTCCACTTT
cdr3_aa: CASSPWEGNSPLHF

j_call: TRBJ1-5
v_call: TRBV28
clone_size: .
d_call: .
cdr3_nt: TGTGCCAGCAGCTCGTTGGGGATGAGCAATCAGCCCCAGCATTTT
cdr3_aa: CASSSLGMSNQPQHF

j_call: TRBJ1-5
v_call: TRBV6-4
clone_size: .
d_call: .
cdr3_nt: TGTGCCAGCAGTGAGGGGTCTGGTCAGCCCCAGCATTTT
cdr3_aa: CASSEGSGQPQHF

j_call: TRBJ1-2
v_call: TRBV28
clone_size: .
d_call: TRBD1
cdr3_nt: TGTGCCAGCAGTTCCGGGACAGGGCCCTCCGGAGGCTACACCTTC
cdr3_aa: CASSSGTGPSGGYTF

j_call: TRBJ2-1
v_call: TRBV4-1
clone_size: .
d_call: .
cdr3_nt: TGCGCCAGCAGCCCAGTCGAGAGCTCCTACAATGAGCAGTTCTTC
cdr3_aa: CASSPVESSYNEQFF

j_call: TRBJ2-1
v_call: TRBV5-1
clone_size: .
d_call: TRBD2
cdr3_nt: TGCGCCAGCAGTTTAGCGGGAGGGGCCTACAATGAGCAGTTCTTC
cdr3_aa: CASSLAGGAYNEQFF

j_call: TRBJ2-1
v_call: TRBV19
clone_size: .
d_call: .
cdr3_nt: TGTGCCAGTAATACTGGAATCGGGTTACGGGAGCAGTTCTTC
cdr3_aa: CASNTGIGLREQFF

j_call: TRBJ1-3
v_call: TRBV5-1
clone_size: .
d_call: .
cdr3_nt: TGCGCCAGCAGTACACAGGGAAACTCTGGAAACACCATATATTTT
cdr3_aa: CASSTQGNSGNTIYF

j_call: TRBJ2-7
v_call: TRBV19
clone_size: .
d_call: TRBD2
cdr3_nt: TGTGCCAGTAGCATTACTAGCGGGAGATCCTACGAGCAGTACTTC
cdr3_aa: CASSITSGRSYEQYF

j_call: TRBJ2-3
v_call: TRBV2
clone_size: .
d_call: TRBD2
cdr3_nt: TGTGCCAGCAGTGAGGGACTAGCGGGCACAGATACGCAGTATTTT
cdr3_aa: CASSEGLAGTDTQYF

j_call: TRBJ2-2
v_call: TRBV10-3
clone_size: .
d_call: .
cdr3_nt: TGTGCCATCAGAGACACGAACACCGGGGAGCTGTTTTTT
cdr3_aa: CAIRDTNTGELFF

j_call: TRBJ2-7
v_call: TRBV18
clone_size: .
d_call: TRBD2
cdr3_nt: TGTGCCAGCTCACGCGGCGACCTCGGGACTAGCGGGAGACACTACGAGCAGTACTTC
cdr3_aa: CASSRGDLGTSGRHYEQYF

j_call: TRBJ2-5
v_call: TRBV4-2
clone_size: .
d_call: TRBD1
cdr3_nt: TGTGCCAGCGGACAGGGCATAAGAGAGACCCAGTACTTC
cdr3_aa: CASGQGIRETQYF

j_call: TRBJ1-2
v_call: TRBV6-5
clone_size: few
d_call: .
cdr3_nt: TGTGCCAGCAGTTACTCGACAGCTTCGAACCCGTATGGCTACACCTTC
cdr3_aa: CASSYSTASNPYGYTF

j_call: TRBJ2-5
v_call: TRBV7-8
clone_size: .
d_call: TRBD1
cdr3_nt: TGTGCCAGCAGCTTAGGACAGGGGTCGTGGGCCCAGTACTTC
cdr3_aa: CASSLGQGSWAQYF

j_call: TRBJ1-5
v_call: TRBV29-1
clone_size: once
d_call: .
cdr3_nt: TGCAGCGCCACCCCAGGGGTAGGCAATCAGCCCCAGCATTTT
cdr3_aa: CSATPGVGNQPQHF

j_call: TRBJ2-3
v_call: TRBV7-9
clone_size: .
d_call: .
cdr3_nt: TGTGCCAGCATCCACGTCCTCCTCACAGATACGCAGTATTTT
cdr3_aa: CASIHVLLTDTQYF

j_call: TRBJ1-5
v_call: TRBV10-3
clone_size: .
d_call: .
cdr3_nt: TGTGCCATCAGTGAAGGGGGATCCAATCAGCCCCAGCATTTT
cdr3_aa: CAISEGGSNQPQHF

j_call: TRBJ1-4
v_call: TRBV5-6
clone_size: .
d_call: .
cdr3_nt: TGTGCCAGCAGCTTGACGACAGCGACCGCTGGCGAAAAACTGTTTTTT
cdr3_aa: CASSLTTATAGEKLFF

j_call: TRBJ1-2
v_call: TRBV5-1
clone_size: .
d_call: TRBD1
cdr3_nt: TGCGCCAGCAGTTTAACGACAGGACAGGATTATGGCTACACCTTC
cdr3_aa: CASSLTTGQDYGYTF

j_call: TRBJ1-1
v_call: TRBV10-3
clone_size: .
d_call: .
cdr3_nt: TGTGCCATCAGACGACAGGAGAACACTGAAGCTTTCTTT
cdr3_aa: CAIRRQENTEAFF

j_call: TRBJ2-5
v_call: TRBV14
clone_size: .
d_call: .
cdr3_nt: TGTGCCAGCAGCCAGCGGGGGCGGCTTTCAGAGACCCAGTACTTC
cdr3_aa: CASSQRGRLSETQYF

j_call: TRBJ2-7
v_call: TRBV19
clone_size: .
d_call: TRBD2
cdr3_nt: TGTGCCAGTAGTCCACTACTTAGCGGGGGGCCGGGTGAGCAGTACTTC
cdr3_aa: CASSPLLSGGPGEQYF

j_call: TRBJ1-1
v_call: TRBV5-5
clone_size: .
d_call: .
cdr3_nt: TGTGCCAGCAGCTTGCAATCGAACACTGAAGCTTTCTTT
cdr3_aa: CASSLQSNTEAFF

j_call: TRBJ1-1
v_call: TRBV6-6
clone_size: .
d_call: .
cdr3_nt: TGTGCCAGCAGTGAGATCTACACTGAAGCTTTCTTT
cdr3_aa: CASSEIYTEAFF

j_call: TRBJ1-4
v_call: TRBV7-9
clone_size: .
d_call: .
cdr3_nt: TGTGCCAGCAGCTTAGGGCAGAATGAAAAACTGTTTTTT
cdr3_aa: CASSLGQNEKLFF

j_call: TRBJ2-1
v_call: TRBV9
clone_size: .
d_call: .
cdr3_nt: TGTGCCAGCAGCGTAGTCCCGGGGATCGTTGAGCAGTTCTTC
cdr3_aa: CASSVVPGIVEQFF

j_call: TRBJ1-5
v_call: TRBV27
clone_size: few
d_call: .
cdr3_nt: TGTGCCACGGGGAGGGTTAGCAATCAGCCCCAGCATTTT
cdr3_aa: CATGRVSNQPQHF